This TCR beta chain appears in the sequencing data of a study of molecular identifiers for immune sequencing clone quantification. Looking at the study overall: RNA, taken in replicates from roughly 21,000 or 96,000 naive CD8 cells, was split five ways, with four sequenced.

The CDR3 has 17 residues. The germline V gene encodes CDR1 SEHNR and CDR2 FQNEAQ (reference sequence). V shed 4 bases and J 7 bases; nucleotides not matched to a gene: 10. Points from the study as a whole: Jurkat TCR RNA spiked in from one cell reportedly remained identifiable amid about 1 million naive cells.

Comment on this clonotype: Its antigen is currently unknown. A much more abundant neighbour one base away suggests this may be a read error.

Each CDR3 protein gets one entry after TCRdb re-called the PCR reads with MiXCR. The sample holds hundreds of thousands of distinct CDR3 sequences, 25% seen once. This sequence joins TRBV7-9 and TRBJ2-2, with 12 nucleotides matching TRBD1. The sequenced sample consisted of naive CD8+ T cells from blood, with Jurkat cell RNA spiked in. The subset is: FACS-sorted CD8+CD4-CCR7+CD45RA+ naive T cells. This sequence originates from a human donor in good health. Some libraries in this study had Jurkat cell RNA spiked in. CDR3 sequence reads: CASSSPGTGGSIGELFF. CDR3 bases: TGTGCCAGCAGCTCCCCCGGGACAGGGGGCTCGATCGGGGAGCTGTTTTTT.